This TCR beta chain emerged from a study of CD8+ T cells in alopecia areata. Study context: Tofacitinib therapy lasting 6 to 18 months was followed by 6 months off drug. Using the percentage of affected scalp area, treated patients' severity was scored.

This clone was observed a handful of times. This CDR3 contains 13 residues. Germline CDR1 reads PRHDT; CDR2 reads FYEKMQ (reference sequence). V shed 5 bases and J shed 2 bases, with 8 bases lying between them. Treatment: oral pan-JAK inhibitor, 5-10 mg twice daily. Separation by sorting yielded CD4+ and CD8+ T cells from PBMCs. Extracted RNA was reverse transcribed, and the resulting cDNA served as sequencing template. Using immunoSEQ multiplex PCR, the repertoire was profiled, and TCRdb retains in-frame clones only, with some absent. The sample holds about 140,000 clones, approximately 85% seen once.

V usage is TRBV13 and J usage is TRBJ2-3; no reliable D call. The origin of this receptor is a human donor with alopecia areata. The material sequenced was CD8+ T cells sorted from blood, taken at week 4, from a patient treated with tofacitinib. Here the CDR3 reads CASSLAATDTQYF. The CDR3 coding sequence is TGTGCCAGCAGCCTTGCAGCCACAGATACGCAGTATTTT.